This TCR beta chain came from a study of blood T cell repertoires in COVID-19. In the study overall: Samples came from the United States, Italy and Spain, spanning acute and convalescent COVID-19. T cells, B-cell-depleted T cells, or PBMCs supplied cDNA or gDNA.

Adults between roughly 18 and 89 years of age took part from 20 to 25 US areas. In assigning cohorts, the study relied on participant-reported clinical history. The germline V gene has CDR1 KGHSH and CDR2 LQKENI. There are 15 residues in the CDR3. The V and J ends lost 4 bases and 3 bases respectively, with 12 bases between them. Generated by immunoSEQ multiplex PCR, the TCRdb table keeps only in-frame clones and is missing some. The sample includes 200,000 to 300,000 clones, approximately 88% seen only once; the top ten take around 2.5%. This chain links TRBV18 with TRBJ1-4; no firm D call. The sequence was obtained from a middle-aged woman with acute COVID-19. The material sequenced was PBMCs or T cells enriched from blood (not recorded which). CDR3 bases: TGTGCCAGCTCACTTTACATGGGCCCTAATGAAAAACTGTTTTTT. Amino acids: CASSLYMGPNEKLFF.